This is a list of T cell receptor beta chains from one sample in a study of T cell changes during pregnancy in multiple sclerosis. The protocol was immunoSEQ multiplex PCR, while the TCRdb copy is restricted to in-frame clones and leaves out a portion. The sample has 60,000 to 65,000 clones; approximately 92% are singletons. The material was peripheral blood, obtained in the first trimester of pregnancy. The receptors come from a female donor with multiple sclerosis, enrolled in a pregnancy study. Both conserved end residues are part of each CDR3. The D gene is left open where the match is weak. Part of the rows lack a size; the others show once, few, many or a class for expanded clones.

13	-	TRBV7-2	TRBJ2-7	-	CASSPGPSYEQYF	TGTGCCAGCAGCCCAGGGCCTTCCTACGAGCAGTACTTC
16	-	TRBV5-5	TRBJ1-1	-	CASSPILFTGYTEAFF	TGTGCCAGCAGCCCGATCCTATTTACAGGGTACACTGAAGCTTTCTTT
19	TRBD1	TRBV5-6	TRBJ1-2	-	CASSLVSGRGLALNYGYTF	TGTGCTAGCAGCTTGGTATCGGGCAGGGGGCTGGCCCTTAACTATGGCTACACCTTC
15	-	TRBV4-3	TRBJ2-7	once	CASSQDIGGSYEQYF	TGCGCCAGCAGCCAAGATATCGGCGGCTCCTACGAGCAGTACTTC
15	TRBD1	TRBV18	TRBJ1-2	-	CASGAKTGVLYGYTF	TGTGCCAGCGGGGCTAAAACAGGGGTTCTCTATGGCTACACCTTC
16	TRBD2	TRBV27	TRBJ2-7	-	CASSSLAGLSSYEQYF	TGTGCCAGCAGTTCCCTAGCGGGACTGAGCTCCTACGAGCAGTACTTC
14	TRBD1	TRBV2	TRBJ2-5	-	CAAGQGQGLETQYF	TGTGCCGCAGGACAGGGACAGGGGTTAGAGACCCAGTACTTC
14	-	TRBV25-1	TRBJ2-7	-	CASQMTSFPYEQYF	TGTGCCAGCCAAATGACTAGTTTCCCCTACGAGCAGTACTTC
12	-	TRBV19	TRBJ2-6	-	CASSLLANVLTF	TGTGCCAGTAGCCTTTTGGCCAACGTCCTGACTTTC
18	TRBD1	TRBV25-1	TRBJ2-4	once	CASSDRNRQGLSKNIQYF	TGTGCCAGCAGTGATCGGAATAGACAGGGGTTGTCCAAAAACATTCAGTACTTC
15	TRBD1	TRBV6-5	TRBJ2-5	-	CASSYSGTDGETQYF	TGTGCCAGCAGTTACTCGGGGACAGACGGAGAGACCCAGTACTTC
19	TRBD1	TRBV28	TRBJ1-5	-	CASSLVTDRDVDNNQPQHF	TGTGCCAGCAGTTTGGTGACGGACAGGGACGTTGATAACAATCAGCCCCAGCATTTT
14	-	TRBV4-3	TRBJ2-3	-	CASSQGTIRDTQYF	TGCGCCAGCAGCCAAGGGACTATTAGAGATACGCAGTATTTT
14	-	TRBV7-2	TRBJ1-2	once	CASSFSPSAAGYTF	TGTGCCAGCAGCTTTTCTCCGAGCGCCGCGGGCTACACCTTC
14	-	TRBV11-3	TRBJ2-1	-	CASSTPSSYNEQFF	TGTGCCAGCAGTACACCCAGCTCCTACAATGAGCAGTTCTTC
13	-	TRBV13	TRBJ1-1	-	CASSETENTEAFF	TGTGCCAGCAGCGAGACAGAGAACACTGAAGCTTTCTTT
15	-	TRBV7-9	TRBJ2-7	once	CASSLNQGRAYEQYF	TGTGCCAGCAGCTTAAATCAGGGGCGGGCCTACGAGCAGTACTTC
14	-	TRBV5-6	TRBJ1-4	-	CASSRPSVNEKLFF	TGTGCCAGCAGCCGTCCCAGCGTTAATGAAAAACTGTTTTTT
17	TRBD2	TRBV9	TRBJ2-1	-	CASSVSESGRDAHEQFF	TGTGCCAGCAGCGTAAGTGAAAGCGGGAGGGACGCCCATGAGCAGTTCTTC
16	-	TRBV2	TRBJ2-6	once	CASSWDGRSGANVLTF	TGTGCCAGCAGTTGGGACGGGAGATCTGGGGCCAACGTCCTGACTTTC
16	TRBD1	TRBV9	TRBJ1-1	once	CASSARQGTMNTEAFF	TGTGCCAGCAGCGCCCGACAGGGGACAATGAACACTGAAGCTTTCTTT
11	TRBD1	TRBV20-1	TRBJ2-7	-	CSSGQGYEQYF	TGCAGTTCTGGACAGGGGTACGAGCAGTACTTC
13	-	TRBV5-1	TRBJ1-1	-	CASSPLSNTEAFF	TGCGCCAGCAGCCCGCTAAGTAACACTGAAGCTTTCTTT
16	TRBD2	TRBV5-4	TRBJ2-3	-	CASSLTSGVGTDTQYF	TGTGCCAGCAGCTTGACTAGCGGGGTGGGAACAGATACGCAGTATTTT
15	TRBD2	TRBV6-5	TRBJ2-1	-	CASSYVASGVNEQFF	TGTGCCAGCAGTTACGTGGCTAGCGGGGTCAATGAGCAGTTCTTC
15	TRBD2	TRBV10-3	TRBJ2-7	-	CAISDGLAGKGEQYF	TGTGCCATCAGTGATGGACTAGCGGGAAAGGGCGAGCAGTACTTC
18	TRBD1	TRBV28	TRBJ2-6	-	CASSFFGTGETGANVLTF	TGTGCCAGCAGTTTTTTTGGGACAGGGGAAACTGGGGCCAACGTCCTGACTTTC
14	TRBD2	TRBV7-9	TRBJ2-7	-	CASSPGGGSHEQYF	TGTGCCAGCAGCCCTGGCGGGGGAAGCCACGAGCAGTACTTC
15	-	TRBV19	TRBJ1-5	-	CASSKTKDRNQPQHF	TGTGCCAGTAGTAAAACGAAGGACAGAAACCAGCCCCAGCATTTT
14	TRBD1	TRBV27	TRBJ1-2	once	CASSSGTGSYGYTF	TGTGCCAGCAGCTCCGGGACAGGGAGCTATGGCTACACCTTC
14	-	TRBV6-5	TRBJ2-1	once	CASSPVEYHDSQFF	TGTGCCAGCAGTCCGGTCGAGTACCATGACTCGCAGTTCTTC
13	-	TRBV4-3	TRBJ1-5	once	CASSQDREFNQHF	TGCGCCAGCAGCCAAGATCGGGAGTTCAATCAGCATTTT
16	TRBD2	TRBV19	TRBJ2-1	-	CASSPGWGLAFNEQFF	TGTGCCAGTAGCCCCGGGTGGGGACTAGCTTTCAATGAGCAGTTCTTC